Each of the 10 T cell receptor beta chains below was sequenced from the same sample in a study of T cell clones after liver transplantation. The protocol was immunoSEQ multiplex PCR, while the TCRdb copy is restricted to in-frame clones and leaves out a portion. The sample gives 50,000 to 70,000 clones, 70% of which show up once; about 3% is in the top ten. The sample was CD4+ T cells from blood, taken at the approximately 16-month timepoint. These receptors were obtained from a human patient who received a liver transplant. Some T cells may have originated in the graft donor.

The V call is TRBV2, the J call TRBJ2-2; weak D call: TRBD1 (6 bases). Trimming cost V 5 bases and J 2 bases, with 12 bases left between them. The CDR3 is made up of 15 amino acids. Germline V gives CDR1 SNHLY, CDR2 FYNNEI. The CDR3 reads CASSQQGPNTGELFF. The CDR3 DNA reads TGTGCCAGCAGTCAACAGGGCCCTAACACCGGGGAGCTGTTTTTT.

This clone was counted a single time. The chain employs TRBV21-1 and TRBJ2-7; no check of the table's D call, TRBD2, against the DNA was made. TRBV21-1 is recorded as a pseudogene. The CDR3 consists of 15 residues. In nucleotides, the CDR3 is TGTGCCAGCAGCAAAGGGACTAGCGGTCCCTACGAGCAGTACTTC. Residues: CASSKGTSGPYEQYF.

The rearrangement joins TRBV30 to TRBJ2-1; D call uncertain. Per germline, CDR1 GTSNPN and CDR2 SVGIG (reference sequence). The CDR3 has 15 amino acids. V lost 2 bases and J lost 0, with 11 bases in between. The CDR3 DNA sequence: TGTGCCTGGAGTCTGGGCAGACGCTCCTACAATGAGCAGTTCTTC. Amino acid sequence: CAWSLGRRSYNEQFF.

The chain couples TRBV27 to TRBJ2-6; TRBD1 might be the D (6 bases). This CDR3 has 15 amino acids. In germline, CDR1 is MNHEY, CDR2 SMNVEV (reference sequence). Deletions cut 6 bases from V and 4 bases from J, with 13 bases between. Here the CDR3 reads CASSPGQPGANVLTF. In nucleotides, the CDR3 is TGTGCCAGCAGCCCGGGACAACCCGGGGCCAACGTCCTGACTTTC. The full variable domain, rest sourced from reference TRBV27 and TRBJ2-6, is EAQVTQNPRYLITVTGKKLTVTCSQNMNHEYMSWYRQDPGLGLRQIYYSMNVEVTDKGDVPEGYKVSRKEKRNFPLILESPSPNQTSLYFCASSPGQPGANVLTFGAGSRLTVL.

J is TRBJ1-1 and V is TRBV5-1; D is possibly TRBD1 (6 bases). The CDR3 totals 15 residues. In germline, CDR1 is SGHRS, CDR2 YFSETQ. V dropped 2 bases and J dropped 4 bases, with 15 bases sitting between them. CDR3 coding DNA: TGCGCCAGCAGCTTAATACAGGGAGCGGGCACTGAAGCTTTCTTT. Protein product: CASSLIQGAGTEAFF.

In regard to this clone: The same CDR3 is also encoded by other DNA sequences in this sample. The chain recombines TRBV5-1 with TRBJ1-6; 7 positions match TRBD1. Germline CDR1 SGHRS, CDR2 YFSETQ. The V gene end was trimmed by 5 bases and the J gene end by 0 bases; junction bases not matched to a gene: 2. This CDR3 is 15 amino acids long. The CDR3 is CASSSGGSYNSPLHF. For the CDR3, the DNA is TGCGCCAGCAGTTCAGGGGGCTCCTATAATTCACCCCTCCACTTT.

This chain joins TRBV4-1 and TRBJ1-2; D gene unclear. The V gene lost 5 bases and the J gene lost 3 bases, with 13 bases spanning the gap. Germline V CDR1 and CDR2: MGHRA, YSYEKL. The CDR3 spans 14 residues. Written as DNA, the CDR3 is TGCGCCAGCAGCGGCCTATCGAAAGACTATGGCTACACCTTC. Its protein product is CASSGLSKDYGYTF.

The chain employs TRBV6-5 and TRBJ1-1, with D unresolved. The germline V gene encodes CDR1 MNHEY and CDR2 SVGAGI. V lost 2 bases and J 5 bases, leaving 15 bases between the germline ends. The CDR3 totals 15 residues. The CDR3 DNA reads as TGTGCCAGCAGTTACGCAAGAGAACTAGGAACTGAAGCTTTCTTT. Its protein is CASSYARELGTEAFF.

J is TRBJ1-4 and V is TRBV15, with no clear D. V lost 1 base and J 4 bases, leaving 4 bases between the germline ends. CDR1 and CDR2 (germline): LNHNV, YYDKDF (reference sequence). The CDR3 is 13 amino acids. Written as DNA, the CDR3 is TGTGCCACCAGCAGAGGGGATAATGAAAAACTGTTTTTT. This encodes CATSRGDNEKLFF.

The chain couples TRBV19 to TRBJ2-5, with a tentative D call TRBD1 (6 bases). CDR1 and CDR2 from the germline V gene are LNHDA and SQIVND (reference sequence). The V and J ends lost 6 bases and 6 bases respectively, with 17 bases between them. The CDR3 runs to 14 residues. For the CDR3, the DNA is TGTGCCAGTAGGACCACAGGGTCCCCCCAGACCCAGTACTTC. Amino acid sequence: CASRTTGSPQTQYF. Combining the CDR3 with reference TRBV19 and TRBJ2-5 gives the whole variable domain DGGITQSPKYLFRKEGQNVTLSCEQNLNHDAMYWYRQDPGQGLRLIYYSQIVNDFQKGDIAEGYSVSREKKESFPLTVTSAQKNPTAFYLCASRTTGSPQTQYFGPGTRLLVL.